This TCR beta chain was sequenced for a study of T-cell reconstitution after alpha-beta-depleted transplantation in children. General observations from the study: Surviving thymic progenitors and recipient T cells were the source of high TCRbeta diversity at day 60 in some patients. Expanded graft clones numbering several hundred reportedly gave rise to alpha-beta T cells about two months after transplant.

The TCRbeta library was prepared with unique molecular identifiers. TCRdb processed the PCR reads anew with MiXCR; each CDR3 protein has one entry. The top ten clones hold approximately 2.5% of a sample with approximately 230,000 distinct CDR3 sequences, under 30% of them seen once. This clonotype appeared many times. What it binds is unknown. CDR3 length: 17 amino acids. V shed 1 base, J shed 1 base, and the junction held 6 bases outside the gene matches. The TCR comes from a girl aged 2-10 years with Fanconi anemia, due to receive a stem cell transplant. The sample consisted of PBMCs, taken before TCRalphabeta/CD19-depleted stem cell transplant. The genes are TRBV12-3 or TRBV12-4 and TRBJ2-5; 10 bases map to TRBD2. CDR3 in DNA: TGTGCCAGCAGTTTAGTCGTTTCTAGCGGGGGCCAAGAGACCCAGTACTTC. It encodes CASSLVVSSGGQETQYF.